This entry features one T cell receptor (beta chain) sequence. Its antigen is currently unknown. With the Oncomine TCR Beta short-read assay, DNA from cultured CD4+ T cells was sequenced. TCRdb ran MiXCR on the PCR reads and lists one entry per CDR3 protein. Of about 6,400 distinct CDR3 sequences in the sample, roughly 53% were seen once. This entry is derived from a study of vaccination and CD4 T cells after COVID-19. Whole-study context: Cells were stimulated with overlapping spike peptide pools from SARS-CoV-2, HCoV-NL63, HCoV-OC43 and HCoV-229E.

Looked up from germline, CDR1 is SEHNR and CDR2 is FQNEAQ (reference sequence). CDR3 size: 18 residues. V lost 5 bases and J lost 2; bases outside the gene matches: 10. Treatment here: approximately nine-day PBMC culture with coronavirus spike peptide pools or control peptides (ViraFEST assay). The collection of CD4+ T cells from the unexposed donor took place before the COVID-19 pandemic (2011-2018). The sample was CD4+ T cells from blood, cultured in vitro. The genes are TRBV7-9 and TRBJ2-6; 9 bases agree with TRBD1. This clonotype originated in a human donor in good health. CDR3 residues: CASSPGGTGTTGANVLTF. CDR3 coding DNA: TGTGCCAGCAGCCCAGGGGGGACAGGGACCACTGGGGCCAACGTCCTGACTTTC.